The next 4 T cell receptor beta chains were all read from a single sample in a study of blood T cell repertoires in COVID-19. Here immunoSEQ multiplex PCR was the method, and the copy in TCRdb shows in-frame clones only, minus some. Among about 98,000 clones listed, more than 75% were seen once. Sequenced input: peripheral blood. Receptors were obtained from a man aged 45-65 years with acute or convalescent COVID-19.

The genes are TRBV6-4 and TRBJ2-3, with 7 bases matching TRBD2. Germline loops: CDR1 MRHNA, CDR2 SNTAGT. This CDR3 comprises 13 residues. After removal of 6 bases from V and 8 bases from J, the junction contained 8 bases not matched to a gene. This CDR3 reads CASSGTSGGTQYF. DNA of the CDR3: TGTGCCAGCAGCGGGACCTCGGGGGGTACGCAGTATTTT.

This chain uses TRBV5-6 with TRBJ2-7; 7 nucleotides agree with TRBD2. After removal of 1 base from V and 3 bases from J, the junction contained 7 bases not matched to a gene. This CDR3 spans 15 amino acids. Germline CDR1 SGHDT, CDR2 YYEEEE. CDR3 coding DNA: TGTGCCAGCAGCTTGTGGCTAGCGGAGTTCTACGAGCAGTACTTC. It translates to CASSLWLAEFYEQYF.

The rearrangement links TRBV7-9 to TRBJ2-3, with a tentative D call TRBD2 (5 bases). Trimming took 3 bases from V and 0 from J, leaving 16 bases between them. The V gene's germline CDR1 is SEHNR and CDR2 FQNEAQ (reference sequence). CDR3 length: 17 amino acids. For the CDR3, the DNA is TGTGCCAGCAGCTTCCCCCCCGAGCGGTCTAGCACAGATACGCAGTATTTT. This encodes CASSFPPERSSTDTQYF.

The rearrangement links TRBV24-1 to TRBJ2-7; TRBD2 matches 9 bases. From germline, CDR1 is KGHDR and CDR2 SFDVKD. V lost 4 bases and J lost 7; bases outside the gene matches: 13. The CDR3 has 16 amino acids. The CDR3 is CATSDRPRAGGQEQYF. In DNA, the CDR3 is TGTGCCACCAGTGACCGACCCCGGGCGGGAGGGCAAGAGCAGTACTTC.